This T cell receptor (beta chain) appears in the sequencing data of a study of cytomegalovirus exposure and HLA in healthy donors. Study results and limitations: Whilst most TCR sequences proved rare, a subset of public TCRs occurred across many donors. Analyses of presence and absence presupposed an approximately uniform sequencing depth across donors.

The study ran its PCR with 60 Vbeta and 13 Jbeta primers. TCRdb's table, derived via immunoSEQ multiplex PCR, lists solely in-frame clones and lacks some. The listing contains about 55,000 clones. This CDR3 is built from 15 residues. Per the germline V gene, CDR1 is KGHSH and CDR2 is LQKENI. J was trimmed by 5 bases and V by 4 bases; bases with no gene match: 5. About this clone itself: Its antigen is not known.

This receptor was obtained from a man between 50 and 59 years old in good health and CMV-seropositive. V usage is TRBV18 and J usage is TRBJ1-4; 9 nucleotides align to TRBD1. Sequenced: PBMCs. This CDR3 is CASSLDRGRNEKLFF. For the CDR3, the DNA is TGTGCCAGCTCACTCGACAGGGGGAGGAATGAAAAACTGTTTTTT.